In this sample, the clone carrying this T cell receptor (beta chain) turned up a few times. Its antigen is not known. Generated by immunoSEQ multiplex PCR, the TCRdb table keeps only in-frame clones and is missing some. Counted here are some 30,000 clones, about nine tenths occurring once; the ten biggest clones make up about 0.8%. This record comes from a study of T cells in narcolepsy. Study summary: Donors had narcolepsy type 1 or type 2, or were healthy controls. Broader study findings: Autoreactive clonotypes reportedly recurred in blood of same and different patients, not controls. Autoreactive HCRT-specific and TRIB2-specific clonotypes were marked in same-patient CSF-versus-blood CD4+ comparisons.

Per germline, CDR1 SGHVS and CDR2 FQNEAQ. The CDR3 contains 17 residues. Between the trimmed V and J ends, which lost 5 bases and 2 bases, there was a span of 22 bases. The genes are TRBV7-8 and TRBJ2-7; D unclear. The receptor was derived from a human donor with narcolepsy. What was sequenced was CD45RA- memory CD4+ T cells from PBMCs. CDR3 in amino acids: CASSPGVRRSVPYEQYF. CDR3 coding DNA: TGTGCCAGCAGCCCTGGGGTCCGACGTTCGGTCCCCTACGAGCAGTACTTC.